The clone carrying this T cell receptor beta chain occurred once. Its target is unknown. The PCR contained 60 Vbeta and 13 Jbeta primers. Profiling relied on immunoSEQ multiplex PCR, and the TCRdb table lists in-frame clones only, not all of them. This table holds around 160,000 clones, roughly 80% found once. These data are taken from a study of cytomegalovirus exposure and HLA in healthy donors. The CDR3 contains 14 residues. V lost 5 bases to trimming and J lost 0 bases, with 13 bases between them. Germline CDR1 is SQVTM and CDR2 is ANQGSEA. Study-wide results and limits: Being productive about 90% or about 30% of the time was typical of most TCR beta V segments in an earlier analysis.

The sequenced sample was PBMCs. The chain uses TRBV29-1 and TRBJ1-2; the D gene is possibly TRBD1 (5 bases). The sequence derives from a male donor in good health and CMV-seropositive. The CDR3 nucleotides read TGCAGCGTTATAGACAGAGCAGCTAACTATGGCTACACCTTC. It is translated as CSVIDRAANYGYTF.